These T cell receptor beta chains were read from a single sample in a study of T cells in Graves' hyperthyroidism and ophthalmopathy. MiXCR, applied by TCRdb to the multiplex PCR reads, yields one record per CDR3 protein. This sample yields a few hundred thousand distinct CDR3 sequences, of which around 42% are seen a single time; around 7.7% belongs to the top ten. The sample comprised peripheral blood or thyroid tissue (not recorded which). The receptor source for this set is a young woman with Graves' hyperthyroidism. The CDR3 runs from the conserved cysteine through the conserved F or W. Each record gives: D gene, clone size, V gene, J gene, CDR3 DNA, CDR3 protein. The D gene is left open where the match is weak. Expanded clones get a size class; other rows say once, few or many, or leave the size out.

>TRBD1|NA|TRBV7-9|TRBJ1-5
TGTGCCAGCAACCCCGGGACAGGCCTGAAGCCCCAGCATTTT
CASNPGTGLKPQHF
>NA|NA|TRBV5-6|TRBJ1-6
TGTGCCAGCAGCTACTCCACAGGGTTTGAAGGGAGGCCCTATAATTCACCCCTCCACTTT
CASSYSTGFEGRPYNSPLHF
>NA|NA|TRBV20-1|TRBJ2-7
TGCAGTGCTTCAAGGACCGACCTCTCCTACGAGCAGTACTTC
CSASRTDLSYEQYF
>TRBD1|NA|TRBV9|TRBJ1-1
TGTGCCAGCAGCGCTGACAGGGCGACTGAAGCTTTCTTT
CASSADRATEAFF
>TRBD2|NA|TRBV7-2|TRBJ2-7
TGTACCAGCAGCTCACCCCGGGGTAGCGGGGACGAGCAGTACTTC
CTSSSPRGSGDEQYF
>NA|NA|TRBV7-2|TRBJ2-2
TGTGCCAGCAGCTTAATTTCGACAGAGAACACTGGGGAGCTGTTTTTT
CASSLISTENTGELFF
>NA|NA|TRBV4-3|TRBJ1-3
TGCGCCAGCAGCCAAGATCCCGGGATAGCTGGAAACACCATATATTTT
CASSQDPGIAGNTIYF
>NA|many|TRBV7-9|TRBJ1-3
TGTGCCAGCAGCTTATCGCTGATAGGACGGAGCTCTGGAAACACCATATATTTT
CASSLSLIGRSSGNTIYF
>NA|NA|TRBV10-1|TRBJ1-5
TGCGCCAGCAGTGAACGGGGTGACAGCAATCAGCCCCAGCATTTT
CASSERGDSNQPQHF
>NA|many|TRBV5-6|TRBJ1-2
TGTGCCAGCAGCTTGGCCGAGGTACTATGGTATGGCTACACCTTC
CASSLAEVLWYGYTF
>TRBD2|few|TRBV19|TRBJ2-5
TGTGCCAGTAGTATAGTCGGGACTAGCAGGGTAGAGACCCAGTACTTC
CASSIVGTSRVETQYF
>NA|many|TRBV4-1|TRBJ1-1
TGCGCCAGCATGGGGCGGGGAGAAAACACTGAAGCTTTCTTT
CASMGRGENTEAFF
>NA|NA|TRBV6-5|TRBJ2-2
TGTGCCAGCAGTTATGGACAGTACACCGGGGAGCTGTTTTTT
CASSYGQYTGELFF
>TRBD1|NA|TRBV10-3|TRBJ1-2
TGTGCCATCAGACAGGGGGTCTATGGCTACACCTTC
CAIRQGVYGYTF
>TRBD2|NA|TRBV7-9|TRBJ2-7
TGTGCCAGCAGCCTAGCGGGAGGGGTCTACAATGAGCAGTACTTC
CASSLAGGVYNEQYF
>TRBD2|few|TRBV4-2|TRBJ2-7
TGTGCCAGCAGCCAAGTCGTGGGAGGGAGCTACGAGCAGTACTTC
CASSQVVGGSYEQYF
>NA|many|TRBV20-1|TRBJ1-6
TGCAGTGCTAGAGATGGACAGCTGGTGGCCCTCCACTTT
CSARDGQLVALHF
>TRBD1|many|TRBV7-9|TRBJ2-6
TGTGCCAGCAGCTGGACCAGGGGGTCTGGGGCCAACGTCCTGACTTTC
CASSWTRGSGANVLTF
>TRBD1|many|TRBV7-9|TRBJ1-2
TGTGCCAGCAGCCCCGGGACAGGGGGCGGCTATGGCTACACCTTC
CASSPGTGGGYGYTF
>NA|NA|TRBV12-3/TRBV12-4|TRBJ1-4
TGTGCCAGCAGTCAGACCGGAACTAATGAAAAACTGTTTTTT
CASSQTGTNEKLFF
>TRBD1|NA|TRBV2|TRBJ1-2
TGTGCCAGCAGTGATAGACAGGGCACCTATGGCTACACCTTC
CASSDRQGTYGYTF
>NA|NA|TRBV7-2|TRBJ2-5
TGTGCCAGCAGCTTAGGCAGGGGGGGATATGAGACCCAGTACTTC
CASSLGRGGYETQYF
>NA|many|TRBV7-2|TRBJ2-7
TGTGCCAGCAGCTTTGACCCCCCGGACGAGCAGTACTTC
CASSFDPPDEQYF
>TRBD1|NA|TRBV5-4|TRBJ1-2
TGTGCCAGCAGCTTCCATTGGGGACAGGCTAACTATGGCTACACCTTC
CASSFHWGQANYGYTF
>NA|many|TRBV2|TRBJ1-5
TGTGCCAGCAGTAAAGACACGTATAGCAATCAGCCCCAGCATTTT
CASSKDTYSNQPQHF
>TRBD1|many|TRBV10-3|TRBJ2-2
TGTGCCATCAGGCCGACAGGGGACACCGGGGAGCTGTTTTTT
CAIRPTGDTGELFF
>NA|many|TRBV18|TRBJ1-5
TGTGCCAGCTCGGATCAGAGCTCCAATCAGCCCCAGCATTTT
CASSDQSSNQPQHF
>NA|many|TRBV2|TRBJ1-5
TGTGCCAGCAGTGCGAGGTCCGGTCAGCATTTT
CASSARSGQHF
>NA|NA|TRBV29-1|TRBJ2-7
TGCAGCTTGGCCAACTGGGGACGGACCTACGAGCAGTACTTC
CSLANWGRTYEQYF
>NA|many|TRBV20-1|TRBJ2-7
TGCAGTGCTGGATCATGGGCAGCTTCCTACGAGCAGTACTTC
CSAGSWAASYEQYF
>NA|once|TRBV7-9|TRBJ1-5
TGTGCCAGCAGCTACGCGGGGCCCCAGCATTTT
CASSYAGPQHF
>NA|few|TRBV2|TRBJ2-1
TGTGCCAGCAGTGGGTTGTATGAGCAGTTCTTC
CASSGLYEQFF
>TRBD2|NA|TRBV10-3|TRBJ2-5
TGTGCCATCAGTGAGGGACTAGCGGGCGGAGAGACCCAGTACTTC
CAISEGLAGGETQYF
>NA|many|TRBV10-3|TRBJ2-3
TGTGCCATCAGTGAGGACCTGGAGGCCACAGATACGCAGTATTTT
CAISEDLEATDTQYF
>TRBD1|many|TRBV7-2|TRBJ2-7
TGTGCCAGCAGCTCCCCCGACAGGGTCCCCTACGAGCAGTACTTC
CASSSPDRVPYEQYF
>TRBD2|NA|TRBV7-6|TRBJ2-7
TGTGCCAGCAGCCAAGAGACAGGCGCTGGAACTAGCGGAACTTACGAGCAGTACTTC
CASSQETGAGTSGTYEQYF
>TRBD1|NA|TRBV15|TRBJ1-1
TGTGCCACCAGCAGCCATCCCAGGGGGGAGGACACCGAAGCTTTCTTT
CATSSHPRGEDTEAFF
>NA|NA|TRBV29-1|TRBJ2-1
TGCACCTCGGGGGAGGGGGGTGAGCAGTTCTTC
CTSGEGGEQFF
>NA|NA|TRBV24-1|TRBJ2-3
TGTGCCACCAGTGATTTGTCCCCCGGACAGCGCACAGATACGCAGTATTTT
CATSDLSPGQRTDTQYF
>TRBD2|once|TRBV6-6|TRBJ2-5
TGTGCCAGCAGCGAGACTAGCGGGAGTTTAGAGACCCAGTACTTC
CASSETSGSLETQYF
>NA|NA|TRBV25-1|TRBJ1-1
TGTGCCAGCAGTGCTAGAGATCGGATCAGCTTGAACACTGAAGCTTTCTTT
CASSARDRISLNTEAFF
>NA|NA|TRBV20-1|TRBJ1-4
TGCAGTGCCAAACAGGGTGAATATGAAAAACTGTTTTTT
CSAKQGEYEKLFF
>TRBD1|once|TRBV29-1|TRBJ1-1
TGCAGCCGAACGGACAGGGCGAACACTGAAGCTTTCTTT
CSRTDRANTEAFF
>NA|NA|TRBV10-3|TRBJ1-1
TGTGCCATCAGCCTGGGGGTTGAAGCTTTCTTT
CAISLGVEAFF
>NA|many|TRBV7-8|TRBJ2-6
TGTGCCAGCAGCTCCGAGCGGGTTTCCTCTGGGGCCAACGTCCTGACTTTC
CASSSERVSSGANVLTF
>NA|NA|TRBV7-3|TRBJ2-1
TGTGCCAGCAGCTTGCGCGGCGGATCCGCTGGGGGTGAGCAGTTCTTC
CASSLRGGSAGGEQFF
>NA|NA|TRBV20-1|TRBJ2-1
TGCAGTGCGGGGGGAATCGACGCGGGAAAACAGTTCTTC
CSAGGIDAGKQFF
>NA|many|TRBV10-2|TRBJ1-1
TGCGCCAGCATCCGGGAATACATGAACACTGAAGCTTTCTTT
CASIREYMNTEAFF
>NA|NA|TRBV25-1|TRBJ1-1
TGTGCTAAACAGGGCCGGGACACTGAAGCTTTCTTT
CAKQGRDTEAFF
>NA|NA|TRBV20-1|TRBJ2-5
TGCAGTTTGGAGAGAGAGACCCAGTACTTC
CSLERETQYF
>TRBD1|NA|TRBV25-1|TRBJ1-2
TGTGCCAGCCGGGACAGGGAGGGTAACTATGGCTACACCTTC
CASRDREGNYGYTF
>TRBD1|NA|TRBV15|TRBJ1-2
TGTGCCACCAGCAGATCAACAGGGGCCTATGGCTACACCTTC
CATSRSTGAYGYTF
>NA|many|TRBV7-3|TRBJ2-6
TGTGCCAGCAGCTTAGACATCTCTGGGGCCAACGTCCTGACTTTC
CASSLDISGANVLTF
>TRBD1|many|TRBV19|TRBJ1-5
TGTGCCAGTAGTTCGACAGGGGGTAGAGATCAGCCCCAGCATTTT
CASSSTGGRDQPQHF
>NA|NA|TRBV7-3|TRBJ1-6
TGTGCCAGCAGCACCCAAGAGAGCAGGAATTCACCCCTCCACTTT
CASSTQESRNSPLHF
>NA|NA|TRBV24-1|TRBJ1-2
TGTGCCACCAGTGACCTAGGAGGAGGCTACACCTTC
CATSDLGGGYTF
>TRBD2|many|TRBV19|TRBJ2-7
TGTGCCAGTAGTTCACTAGCGGACCTATCCTACGAGCAGTACTTC
CASSSLADLSYEQYF